What follows describes a single TCR beta chain. This sample stems from a study of cytomegalovirus exposure and HLA in healthy donors. The PCR had 60 Vbeta and 13 Jbeta primers. Data came from immunoSEQ multiplex PCR; TCRdb stores just in-frame clones and leaves some out. The sample lists 95,000 to 150,000 clones, 81% occurring once. The germline CDR1 and CDR2 sequences are SGHKS and YYEKEE (reference sequence). The CDR3 consists of 13 residues. Trimming pared 6 bases from V and 0 bases from J, leaving 9 bases between. This sequence originates from a man aged 35 to 55 in good health and CMV-seronegative. Sequencing input: PBMCs. The rearrangement links TRBV5-5 to TRBJ1-1, with D uncertain. Written as DNA, the CDR3 is TGTGCCAGCACCTTAACGGTGAACACTGAAGCTTTCTTT. It specifies CASTLTVNTEAFF.